This T cell receptor beta chain was observed in a study of blood T cell repertoires in COVID-19 (dated by TCRdb to about 2020). At the level of the whole study: Samples covering the acute and convalescent phases of COVID-19 were provided by collaborators in the United States, Italy and Spain. The dataset comprised deeply sampled blood TCRbeta repertoires from subjects exposed to, actively infected with, or recovered from COVID-19. The prospective study material was composed of cDNA or gDNA derived from T cells, B-cell-depleted T cells, or PBMCs. The repertoires were made available in a free public database intended to serve as a resource for research on the immune response to SARS-CoV-2. The samples were drawn from two sources: the first 160 participants of the ongoing ImmuneRACE study, and over 1,000 subjects contributed by 6 global collaborators. Nearly every sample came with metadata listing a de-identified subject ID, COVID-19 status, age in years and sex. Where HLA class I and class II types were available, the types were taken from metadata supplied by the sample provider, not from assay-based typing.

Whole blood was collected in K2EDTA tubes by collaborating institutions according to the institutions' own protocols. Collaborator samples were shipped for TCRbeta analysis as frozen whole blood, isolated PBMCs, or DNA extracted from either sample type. General findings and caveats noted by the study authors: Clinical and demographic metadata were provided uncurated, with the amount varying by source and participant.

This clone was counted only a few times. The antigen it recognizes is unknown. The input lacks base qualities; no much larger clone sits a single base away. TCRbeta CDR3 regions were amplified from genomic DNA using the immunoSEQ Assay, a bias-controlled multiplex PCR. As for the authors' bioinformatics: Nucleated cell counts per sample were estimated from amplification of reference gene primers within the assay. Sequence reads were collapsed and filtered to measure the absolute abundance of every unique TCRbeta CDR3 rearrangement. For each sample, productive Simpson clonality was calculated as the square root of Simpson's diversity index across productive rearrangements. TCRdb took this table from immuneACCESS and kept in-frame rearrangements with V and J called. Such tables lack part of the clones; where checked against another copy, unresolved V genes explain under half of the gap, and the rest is unexplained. That table gives V, J and clone size, and the DNA gave D and trimming. The sample includes 150,000 or so clones, with 85% to 90% observed a single time. The biggest ten clones account for about 6% of the sample.

The germline V gene (reference sequence) sets CDR1 to SGHKS and CDR2 to YYEKEE. Trimming accounts for 4 bases at V and 4 bases at J, while the number of junction bases matched to no gene is 7. The CDR3, from cysteine to phenylalanine, totals 15 residues. Only the CDR3 region is kept as DNA, spanning 45 bases read in frame from base 1. The receptor comes from a man older than 75 with acute or convalescent COVID-19. The sample consisted of peripheral blood. This chain is built from TRBV5-5 and TRBJ2-5, and TRBD1 matches 10 of the central bases. The CDR3 reads as follows: CASSPGRTGGETQYF. The nucleotide sequence reads as follows: TGTGCCAGCAGCCCCGGGCGGACAGGGGGAGAGACCCAGTACTTC.